These 14 T cell receptor beta chains share one sample of origin, sequenced in a study of blood T cells in healthy people across ages. The authors ran a second PCR of about 6 to 11 cycles using a sample-barcoded 5' primer and a J-beta primer mix. One entry per CDR3 protein results from TCRdb running MiXCR on the 5' RACE reads. The table lists approximately 600,000 distinct CDR3 sequences, about 54% of them singletons. The sequenced sample was blood. Source of these receptors: a man in his fifties or sixties in good health.

The CDR3 reads CAISDRVGGSRDQPQHF. The CDR3 nucleotides are TGTGCCATCAGTGACCGGGTCGGAGGTAGCCGGGATCAGCCCCAGCATTTT. This chain connects TRBV10-3 to TRBJ1-5, with no clear D. The CDR3 sequence is 17 residues long. The V end was cut by 3 bases, the J end by 5 bases, with 20 bases between. Germline V gene data show CDR1 as ENHRY and CDR2 as SYGVKD.

As to this clonotype: This may be a read error, as it is one base from a much larger clone. The chain employs TRBV6-4 and TRBJ1-6; TRBD1 matches 7 bases. This CDR3 has 13 amino acids. CDR1 and CDR2 from the germline V gene are MRHNA and SNTAGT. V was pared by 2 bases and J by 8 bases, with 0 bases of the junction left unmatched. The CDR3 nucleotides read TGTGCCAGCAGTGACGACAGGGATTCACCCCTCCACTTT. It specifies CASSDDRDSPLHF.

The chain is built from TRBV10-3 and TRBJ1-1, with unresolved D. Looked up from germline, CDR1 is ENHRY and CDR2 is SYGVKD. The CDR3 covers 13 residues. Deletions cut 7 bases from V and 1 base from J, with 10 bases between. CDR3 in DNA: TGTGCCATCAATTCGCCAGAGAACACTGAAGCTTTCTTT. Translation: CAINSPENTEAFF.

This clonotype has more than one count but fewer than ten. The genes are TRBV6-5 and TRBJ1-6; D possibly corresponds to TRBD1 (5 bases). CDR3 size: 17 residues. Trimming cost V 0 bases and J 9 bases, with 18 bases left between them. The germline CDR1 and CDR2 sequences are MNHEY and SVGAGI. The CDR3 sequence is CASSYSWGSTRRSPLHF. The CDR3 region has the DNA TGTGCCAGCAGTTACTCTTGGGGGTCCACGCGGCGTTCACCCCTCCACTTT.

The V call is TRBV29-1, the J call TRBJ2-5; no definite D call. Trimming removed 6 bases at V and 1 base at J, with 15 bases between. The CDR3 length is 14 residues. Per the germline V gene, CDR1 is SQVTM and CDR2 is ANQGSEA. The CDR3 protein is CSVALERVQETQYF. The CDR3 coding sequence is TGCAGCGTGGCCCTAGAGCGCGTCCAAGAGACCCAGTACTTC.

The chain uses TRBV20-1 and TRBJ1-2; D unclear. Germline CDR1 is DFQATT and CDR2 is SNEGSKA (reference sequence). V lost 6 bases to trimming and J lost 6 bases, with 14 bases between them. This CDR3 spans 12 amino acids. This chain's CDR3 is CSAAGPSHGYTF. CDR3 bases: TGCAGTGCGGCCGGCCCCTCCCATGGCTACACCTTC.

This chain uses TRBV6-5 with TRBJ1-2; the match to TRBD1 covers 7 bases. The CDR3 extends over 13 amino acids. J gave up 3 bases and V 7 bases, and 5 bases lay outside the gene matches. Germline loops: CDR1 MNHEY, CDR2 SVGAGI. CDR3 DNA sequence: TGTGCCAGCAAGCAAGACAGGGACTATGGCTACACCTTC. Translating gives CASKQDRDYGYTF.

This sequence joins TRBV10-3 and TRBJ2-1; the D is unclear. The CDR3 contains 11 residues. The ends were cut back, 11 bases at V and 6 bases at J, with 11 bases in the middle. Per germline, CDR1 ENHRY and CDR2 SYGVKD. In DNA form, the CDR3 reads TGTGCCGTCGGGTCCCTCAATGAGCAGTTCTTC. This gives the protein CAVGSLNEQFF.

This clonotype was seen only once. The genes are TRBV5-1 and TRBJ1-4, with D unresolved. Germline values: CDR1 SGHRS, CDR2 YFSETQ. The CDR3 length is 14 residues. The V end lost 7 bases, the J end lost 12 bases, and 22 bases lay between the germline ends. CDR3: CASGSERSPRELFF. CDR3 sequence (DNA): TGCGCCAGCGGATCCGAGCGGTCTCCCCGGGAACTGTTTTTT.

This clonotype has a handful of counts. The V gene is TRBV7-8, the J gene TRBJ2-5; D not resolved. With 2 bases removed from V and 2 bases from J, the gap between germline ends came to 9 bases. The CDR3 is 14 amino acids. CDR1 and CDR2 from the germline V gene are SGHVS and FQNEAQ. The CDR3 sequence: CASSLTNWQETQYF. Here the CDR3 DNA reads TGTGCCAGCAGCTTAACGAACTGGCAAGAGACCCAGTACTTC.

The rearrangement joins TRBV5-1 to TRBJ1-1; D is uncertain. Trimming removed 4 bases from V and 3 bases from J, with 16 bases in between. The CDR3 totals 15 residues. Germline CDR1 reads SGHRS; CDR2 reads YFSETQ. The chain's CDR3 is CASSPNIGGDTEAFF. The CDR3, as DNA: TGCGCCAGCAGCCCAAACATCGGAGGCGACACTGAAGCTTTCTTT.

About this clonotype: At one end, the junction sequence differs from germline, possibly due to a read error. The genes are TRBV29-1 and TRBJ2-7; 7 nucleotides align to TRBD1. CDR3 size: 14 residues. The germline CDR1 and CDR2 sequences are SQVTM and ANQGSEA. CDR3 in DNA: TGCGGCGTTCGGAGCCCCGGACAGGTCGATGAGCAGTACTTC. As protein: CGVRSPGQVDEQYF.

This chain uses TRBV18 with TRBJ1-1; no clear D. V was pared by 1 base and J by 7 bases, with 7 bases between. Germline loops: CDR1 KGHSH, CDR2 LQKENI. This CDR3 spans 12 amino acids. CDR3 nucleotides: TGTGCCAGCTCACCACAGGCCAGTGAAGCTTTCTTT. Protein product: CASSPQASEAFF.

This chain's CDR3 is CASSPRTGRPDTQYF. In DNA form, the CDR3 reads TGCGCCAGCAGCCCCAGGACAGGTCGGCCAGATACGCAGTATTTT. This chain connects TRBV5-1 to TRBJ2-3, with TRBD1 identical over 7 bases. This CDR3 is built from 15 residues. The V segment lost 4 bases and the J segment 4 bases; nucleotides outside the gene matches: 9. Germline V gives CDR1 SGHRS, CDR2 YFSETQ.